These 3 T cell receptor beta chains were all obtained from the same sample, sequenced in a study of patients and donors after allogeneic stem cell transplantation. Via MiXCR, TCRdb re-called the RT-PCR reads, giving one row per CDR3 protein. In the table there are some 230,000 distinct CDR3 sequences, less than 15% of which are singletons. The sample taken for sequencing was blood, either unsorted or a sorted T cell fraction (not recorded which). The receptors were gathered from a human donor who was either an allogeneic HSCT recipient or a stem cell or donor lymphocyte infusion donor (not recorded which). It is not recorded whose cells these are; they may come from a transplant donor.

This clonotype was observed a few times. V and J are TRBV20-1 and TRBJ2-7, with D possibly TRBD2 on 5 matching bases. V was cut by 3 bases and J by 3 bases, with 21 bases left in between. Germline CDR1 DFQATT, CDR2 SNEGSKA (reference sequence). The CDR3 loop spans 16 amino acids. The CDR3 nucleotides read TGCAGTGCTAGCTACCCCATGCAAGCGGCTAGCTACGAGCAGTACTTC. Translating gives CSASYPMQAASYEQYF.

This chain links TRBV6-1 with TRBJ2-2; D not resolved. CDR3 length: 14 amino acids. CDR1 and CDR2 (germline): MNHNS, SASEGT. The V gene lost 6 bases and the J gene lost 5 bases, with 13 bases spanning the gap. CDR3: CASRPPRRTGELFF. The DNA of the CDR3 is TGTGCCAGCAGGCCCCCCCGGCGGACCGGGGAGCTGTTTTTT.

The table lists this clonotype with a few counts. The chain couples TRBV6-2 or TRBV6-3 to TRBJ1-6; 9 bases match TRBD1. Germline V gives CDR1 MNHEY, CDR2 SVGEGT. The CDR3 is made up of 14 amino acids. V gave up 5 bases and J gave up 10 bases; unmatched junction bases: 6. CDR3 residues: CASSGGTGRSPLHF. CDR3 sequence (DNA): TGTGCCAGCAGTGGGGGGACAGGGCGATCACCCCTCCACTTT.